A selection of T cell receptor beta chains follows, all from one sample in a study of human T cells and chemical hapten exposure. In TCRdb, the RACE reads were re-called with MiXCR into one record per CDR3 protein. The sample shows some 80,000 distinct CDR3 sequences, roughly 10% of them seen only once. The source was whole blood, collected in connection with sensitization to the hapten diphenylcyclopropenone (DPC). These receptors originate from a woman aged 25 to 45 with alopecia areata. Some clones in this sample may be carry-over from other donors' samples. Each CDR3 is given with its conserved first and last residue. The D gene is left open where the match is weak. Size tells how often a clone was seen (once, few, many) or the class of an expanded clone, and some rows leave it out.

>TRBV19|few|TRBJ2-5|TRBD2
CASSKGTGLDMETQYF
TGTGCCAGTAGTAAAGGAACGGGACTAGATATGGAGACCCAGTACTTC
>TRBV29-1|-|TRBJ1-2|TRBD1
CSVYHRGSTYGYTF
TGCAGCGTTTACCACAGGGGGAGTACCTATGGCTACACCTTC
>TRBV6-1|-|TRBJ1-2|TRBD1
CASSDPTPSNRGRYTF
TGTGCCAGCAGTGACCCGACGCCCTCGAACAGGGGTCGCTACACCTTC
>TRBV6-6|many|TRBJ2-7|TRBD1
CASSSYGTGEDEQYF
TGTGCCAGCAGTTCCTACGGGACAGGGGAGGATGAGCAGTACTTC
>TRBV28|few|TRBJ1-5|-
CASRSSGSNQPQHF
TGTGCCAGCAGGAGTTCCGGTAGCAATCAGCCCCAGCATTTT
>TRBV28|few|TRBJ2-1|-
CASSTRRVPHAF
TGTGCCAGCAGTACACGAAGGGTCCCCCATGCCTTC
>TRBV6-2/TRBV6-3|many|TRBJ2-5|-
CASSYYGNQETQYF
TGTGCCAGCAGTTACTACGGGAACCAAGAGACCCAGTACTTC
>TRBV28|-|TRBJ2-2|-
CASTVWGPTGELFF
TGTGCCAGCACTGTATGGGGGCCAACCGGGGAGCTGTTTTTT
>TRBV29-1|few|TRBJ2-1|-
CSVDIPEKDEQFF
TGCAGCGTTGATATTCCTGAAAAAGATGAGCAGTTCTTC
>TRBV12-3/TRBV12-4|many|TRBJ2-7|-
CASSAWGSKNYEQYF
TGTGCCAGCAGTGCCTGGGGCTCGAAGAACTACGAGCAGTACTTC
>TRBV5-5|many|TRBJ1-2|-
CASSSGAGGYGYTF
TGTGCCAGCAGCTCCGGGGCAGGAGGCTATGGCTACACCTTC
>TRBV28|few|TRBJ2-5|-
CASSPPSSGRETQYF
TGTGCCAGCAGTCCCCCATCGTCGGGGCGAGAGACCCAGTACTTC
>TRBV4-3|many|TRBJ1-2|TRBD1
CASSHRDRVLDGYTF
TGCGCCAGCAGCCACCGGGACAGGGTGCTCGATGGCTACACCTTC
>TRBV28|once|TRBJ1-1|-
CASSGRGSTEAFF
TGTGCCAGCAGTGGGCGAGGTAGCACTGAAGCTTTCTTT
>TRBV10-3|once|TRBJ2-7|-
CAISSEYEQYF
TGTGCCATCAGTTCCGAGTACGAGCAGTACTTC
>TRBV10-3|-|TRBJ2-2|TRBD2
CATYSGTSLNTGELFF
TGTGCCACTTACTCCGGGACTAGCCTCAACACCGGGGAGCTGTTTTTT
>TRBV3-1|few|TRBJ1-1|-
CASTWGTEAFF
TGTGCCAGCACGTGGGGAACAGAAGCTTTCTTT
>TRBV7-3|many|TRBJ2-1|-
CASSSLASSYNEQFF
TGTGCCAGCAGCTCCTTGGCGAGCTCCTACAATGAGCAGTTCTTC
>TRBV29-1|many|TRBJ1-1|-
CSVGPAFF
TGCAGCGTTGGTCCGGCTTTCTTT
>TRBV10-3|few|TRBJ1-4|TRBD1
CAISAGTGNEKLFF
TGTGCCATCAGTGCCGGGACAGGCAATGAAAAACTGTTTTTT
>TRBV20-1|many|TRBJ2-1|TRBD2
CSARRLAFYNEQFF
TGCAGTGCTAGACGACTAGCTTTCTACAATGAGCAGTTCTTC
>TRBV9|few|TRBJ2-3|TRBD2
CASSDGAGRTDTQYF
TGTGCCAGCTCAGACGGAGCGGGGCGCACAGATACGCAGTATTTT
>TRBV2|many|TRBJ2-7|-
CASSEAKGSYEQYF
TGTGCCAGCAGTGAAGCAAAGGGCTCCTACGAGCAGTACTTC
>TRBV3-1|many|TRBJ1-1|-
CASSQAGLGEAFF
TGTGCCAGCAGCCAGGCGGGTCTCGGTGAAGCTTTCTTT
>TRBV3-1|many|TRBJ1-4|-
CASSQSGINEKLFF
TGTGCCAGCAGCCAGTCAGGAATTAATGAAAAACTGTTTTTT
>TRBV2|many|TRBJ2-5|-
CASSETPTGAETQYF
TGTGCCAGCAGTGAGACCCCCACCGGGGCAGAGACCCAGTACTTC
>TRBV7-8|-|TRBJ2-1|-
CASSLGAGNEQFF
TGTGCCAGCAGCTTAGGTGCGGGGAATGAGCAGTTCTTC
>TRBV4-1|few|TRBJ1-3|TRBD1
CASSPSEDRGYSENTIYF
TGCGCCAGCAGCCCCTCCGAGGACAGGGGGTATTCTGAAAACACCATATATTTT
>TRBV28|-|TRBJ2-3|-
CASSKSGSFTDTQYF
TGTGCCAGCAGCAAAAGCGGGTCTTTCACAGATACGCAGTATTTT
>TRBV18|many|TRBJ2-7|-
CASSPPSAFYYEQYF
TGTGCCAGCTCACCACCTAGCGCATTCTACTACGAGCAGTACTTC
>TRBV19|few|TRBJ1-2|-
CASRGDSPGPNYGYTF
TGTGCCAGTAGAGGGGACTCCCCTGGCCCTAACTATGGCTACACCTTC
>TRBV6-2/TRBV6-3|many|TRBJ1-6|-
CASSWQSSYNSPLHF
TGTGCCAGCAGTTGGCAAAGCTCCTATAATTCACCCCTCCACTTT
>TRBV5-5|few|TRBJ2-7|-
CASSVRESYEQYF
TGTGCCAGCAGCGTCAGGGAATCCTACGAGCAGTACTTC
>TRBV12-3/TRBV12-4|many|TRBJ2-5|-
CASSFRAGKETQYF
TGTGCCAGCAGTTTTCGAGCGGGTAAAGAGACCCAGTACTTC
>TRBV7-9|few|TRBJ2-7|TRBD1
CASSSGTGLNPEQYF
TGTGCCAGCAGCTCCGGGACAGGGTTGAATCCCGAGCAGTACTTC
>TRBV20-1|few|TRBJ2-1|TRBD2
CSAPVAGEGNEQFF
TGCAGTGCTCCAGTAGCGGGAGAGGGAAATGAGCAGTTCTTC
>TRBV4-3|many|TRBJ1-1|-
CASSQDITANTEAFF
TGCGCCAGCAGCCAAGATATAACAGCTAACACTGAAGCTTTCTTT
>TRBV5-1|many|TRBJ2-2|-
CASSLGLSLGELFF
TGCGCCAGCAGCTTGGGACTATCGCTCGGGGAGCTGTTTTTT
>TRBV29-1|many|TRBJ1-1|-
CSVGTLLDTEAFF
TGCAGCGTTGGTACCCTACTCGACACTGAAGCTTTCTTT
>TRBV27|-|TRBJ2-2|TRBD1
CASSFGQGDTGELFF
TGTGCCAGCAGTTTCGGCCAGGGGGACACCGGGGAGCTGTTTTTT
>TRBV20-1|-|TRBJ1-1|TRBD1
CSARVWGQGNTEAFF
TGCAGTGCTAGAGTTTGGGGACAGGGGAACACTGAAGCTTTCTTT
>TRBV7-2|many|TRBJ2-1|-
CASSLDSNEQFF
TGTGCCAGCAGCTTAGATTCGAATGAGCAGTTCTTC
>TRBV29-1|many|TRBJ1-1|-
CSVESVGDTEAFF
TGCAGCGTTGAAAGTGTAGGCGACACTGAAGCTTTCTTT
>TRBV12-3/TRBV12-4|many|TRBJ1-5|-
CASSSSTGNQPQHF
TGTGCCAGCAGTTCCTCAACAGGGAATCAGCCCCAGCATTTT
>TRBV18|-|TRBJ1-4|-
CASSPVRAEEKLFF
TGTGCCAGCTCACCGGTCCGGGCTGAGGAAAAACTGTTTTTT
>TRBV7-2|-|TRBJ1-4|TRBD1
CASSSGDRAALFF
TGTGCCAGCAGCTCGGGGGACAGGGCCGCACTGTTTTTT
>TRBV6-5|-|TRBJ2-7|-
CASRYRTSYEQYF
TGTGCCAGCAGGTATAGAACTTCCTACGAGCAGTACTTC
>TRBV29-1|few|TRBJ2-3|-
CSVAGQTDTQYF
TGCAGCGTTGCAGGACAGACAGATACGCAGTATTTT
>TRBV27|many|TRBJ1-2|-
CASSTERNANYGYTF
TGTGCCAGCAGTACAGAGAGGAACGCTAACTATGGCTACACCTTC
>TRBV6-5|-|TRBJ1-6|-
CASSYSTGSDNSPLHF
TGTGCCAGCAGTTACTCAACCGGCAGCGATAATTCACCCCTCCACTTT
>TRBV20-1|many|TRBJ2-7|-
CSARDRRSSYEQYF
TGCAGTGCTAGAGATCGGAGGAGCTCCTACGAGCAGTACTTC
>TRBV28|-|TRBJ1-5|-
CASSSADRFSQPQHF
TGTGCCAGCAGCTCAGCGGATCGGTTTTCTCAGCCCCAGCATTTT
>TRBV5-1|many|TRBJ1-5|-
CASSPGPISNQPQHF
TGCGCCAGCAGCCCAGGACCCATTAGCAATCAGCCCCAGCATTTT
>TRBV7-2|-|TRBJ2-5|-
CASNLARSETQYF
TGTGCCAGCAACCTGGCGAGGTCAGAGACCCAGTACTTC
>TRBV9|few|TRBJ2-3|TRBD2
CASSVGPSGGTDTQYF
TGTGCCAGCAGCGTGGGTCCTAGCGGGGGCACAGATACGCAGTATTTT